These 20 T cell receptor beta chains were all obtained from the same sample, sequenced in a study of T cells in Graves' hyperthyroidism and ophthalmopathy. Amplification of TCR beta CDR3 regions was performed using RNA transcripts as template. With the HTBI primer set, the TCR CDR3 went through a first round of RT-PCR. In TCRdb, the multiplex PCR reads were re-called with MiXCR into one record per CDR3 protein. The sample contains 500,000 to 550,000 distinct CDR3 sequences, about 20% of which appear only once. Sequenced: blood. The receptors were gathered from a man between 40 and 49 years old with Graves' ophthalmopathy.

This clonotype was seen repeatedly, ten times or more. The chain carries TRBV12-3 or TRBV12-4 and TRBJ2-3, with D tentatively TRBD2 (5 bases). The CDR3 is made up of 12 amino acids. V lost 7 bases and J lost 6, with 11 bases in between. The CDR3 spells CASTGGLDTQYF. CDR3 nucleotide sequence: TGTGCCAGCACCGGCGGGCTGGATACGCAGTATTTT.

This rearrangement joins TRBV29-1 to TRBJ1-2, with D perhaps matching TRBD1 (5 bases). The length of the CDR3 is 13 residues. The germline CDR1 and CDR2 sequences are SQVTM and ANQGSEA. The germline V and J ends were trimmed by 3 bases and 1 base, with 9 bases remaining between them. The CDR3 sequence is CSVEGTVNYGYTF. CDR3 coding DNA: TGCAGCGTTGAGGGGACGGTTAACTATGGCTACACCTTC.

The V call is TRBV28, the J call TRBJ1-2; D is possibly TRBD1 (6 bases). In germline, CDR1 is MDHEN, CDR2 SYDVKM. Trimming took 6 bases from V and 3 from J, leaving 20 bases between them. The CDR3 contains 16 residues. The CDR3 sequence: CASSITGGGRYYGYTF. The CDR3 region has the DNA TGTGCCAGCAGCATCACGGGGGGCGGAAGATACTATGGCTACACCTTC.

This clonotype was observed a handful of times. The junction and the germline gene differ at one end; a read error may be behind it. CDR3 in DNA: TGTGCCAGCAGCGAAGACAGCCGTGGTTGGTGGGCTGGCTACACCTTC. Its translation is CASSEDSRGWWAGYTF. V and J are TRBV6-1 and TRBJ1-2; possibly TRBD1 for D (5 bases). Per germline, CDR1 MNHNS and CDR2 SASEGT. This CDR3 has 16 residues.

The table lists this clonotype with a few counts. The chain recombines TRBV11-2 with TRBJ1-2, with 8 bases that match TRBD1. The CDR3 is 15 residues long. The junction had 11 bases not matched to a gene; V was cut back by 4 bases and J by 7 bases. Per germline, CDR1 SGHAT and CDR2 FQNNGV. The CDR3: CASSYRGQGAVGYTF. The CDR3 coding sequence is TGTGCCAGCAGCTACCGGGGGCAGGGGGCGGTTGGCTACACCTTC.

This sequence joins TRBV3-1 and TRBJ2-5, with TRBD1 as a possible D gene (6 bases). This CDR3 has 15 residues. The V end was cut by 0 bases, the J end by 1 base, with 9 bases between. Germline V gene data show CDR1 as LGHDT and CDR2 as YNNKEL (reference sequence). The CDR3 DNA reads TGTGCCAGCAGCCAAGACCCCAGGGGCCAAGAGACCCAGTACTTC. It translates to CASSQDPRGQETQYF.

This rearrangement joins TRBV20-1 to TRBJ2-1; 9 bases are shared with TRBD2. This CDR3 has 16 amino acids. CDR1 DFQATT and CDR2 SNEGSKA come from the germline V gene (reference sequence). The junction had 8 bases not matched to a gene; V was cut back by 3 bases and J by 2 bases. CDR3 sequence: CSASLLGGGAYNEQFF. In DNA, the CDR3 is TGCAGTGCTAGTCTCTTAGGCGGGGGGGCCTACAATGAGCAGTTCTTC.

The CDR3 bases are TGTGCCAGCAGCGCCCAGTCCGGTGTTATGAACACTGAAGCTTTCTTT. Its translation: CASSAQSGVMNTEAFF. This sequence joins TRBV9 and TRBJ1-1; D unclear. Germline CDR1 reads SGDLS; CDR2 reads YYNGEE. With 3 bases removed from V and 0 bases from J, the gap between germline ends came to 15 bases. The CDR3 consists of 16 residues. The full variable domain, completed using reference TRBV9 and TRBJ1-1, is DSGVTQTPKHLITATGQRVTLRCSPRSGDLSVYWYQQSLDQGLQFLIQYYNGEERAKGNILERFSAQQFPDLHSELNLSSLELGDSALYFCASSAQSGVMNTEAFFGQGTRLTVV.

This clonotype appeared a few times. V is TRBV6-1 and J is TRBJ2-2, with D perhaps assigned TRBD1 or TRBD2 (5 bases each). Trimming cost V 7 bases and J 6 bases, with 12 bases left between them. CDR1 and CDR2 (germline): MNHNS, SASEGT. The CDR3 loop spans 13 amino acids. CDR3 protein: CASMRTGPGELFF. The CDR3 DNA reads TGTGCCAGCATGCGCACGGGGCCCGGGGAGCTGTTTTTT.

The sample holds a few counts of this clonotype. This chain links TRBV6-2 or TRBV6-3 with TRBJ2-1; D remains unclear. From germline, CDR1 is MNHEY and CDR2 SVGEGT. CDR3 length equals 11 residues. V lost 7 bases and J lost 8, with 9 bases in between. The CDR3, as DNA: TGTGCCAGCAAGGGCTGGGATGAGCAGTTCTTC. This codes for CASKGWDEQFF.

At least ten counts were recorded for this clonotype. J is TRBJ1-1 and V is TRBV20-1; a possible D gene is TRBD1 (5 bases). The germline V gene has CDR1 DFQATT and CDR2 SNEGSKA (reference sequence). This CDR3 has 12 amino acids. The V gene lost 3 bases and the J gene lost 5 bases, with 10 bases spanning the gap. CDR3 sequence reads: CSARKGATEAFF. Written as DNA, the CDR3 is TGCAGTGCTAGGAAAGGGGCGACTGAAGCTTTCTTT.

This clonotype was detected ten times or more. CDR3 in amino acids: CASSGLARGNNEQFF. Here the CDR3 DNA reads TGTGCCAGCAGCGGACTAGCGAGGGGTAACAATGAGCAGTTCTTC. The gene calls are TRBV2 and TRBJ2-1; 9 nucleotides match TRBD2. The germline V gene has CDR1 SNHLY and CDR2 FYNNEI. The CDR3 has 15 amino acids. With 6 bases clipped from V and 5 bases from J, the junction kept 8 bases outside the gene matches.

The rearrangement joins TRBV7-8 to TRBJ1-2, with TRBD1 matching 7 bases. Germline V gene lookup returns CDR1 SGHVS and CDR2 FQNEAQ. The CDR3 is 13 residues long. Trimming at V came to 3 bases and at J to 4 bases, leaving 2 bases not matched to a gene. The CDR3 nucleotides read TGTGCCAGCAGCTTTGCAGGGGGCTATGGCTACACCTTC. This codes for CASSFAGGYGYTF.

The gene calls are TRBV7-9 and TRBJ2-5; possibly TRBD2 for D (5 bases). The germline V and J ends were trimmed by 2 bases and 4 bases, with 11 bases remaining between them. This CDR3 spans 14 amino acids. Per germline, CDR1 SEHNR and CDR2 FQNEAQ (reference sequence). The CDR3, as DNA: TGTGCCAGCAGCTTACAGGACTTACGAGAGACCCAGTACTTC. Amino acids: CASSLQDLRETQYF.

This clonotype was seen more than once but under ten times. In DNA form, the CDR3 reads TGCAGTGCGGTTGGGACTAGCGGGCACATAAGCACAGATACGCAGTATTTT. Its protein is CSAVGTSGHISTDTQYF. The genes are TRBV20-1 and TRBJ2-3, with 12 bases lining up with TRBD2. Trimming removed 6 bases from V and 0 bases from J; junction bases left unmatched: 10. Germline V gene data show CDR1 as DFQATT and CDR2 as SNEGSKA (reference sequence). This CDR3 comprises 17 residues.

This clonotype was counted only a few times. The chain recombines TRBV27 with TRBJ2-7, with D maybe TRBD1 (5 bases). Germline CDR1 is MNHEY and CDR2 is SMNVEV (reference sequence). The CDR3 is 13 residues long. The ends were cut back, 6 bases at V and 0 bases at J, with 9 bases in the middle. The CDR3 loop reads CASSPRASYEQYF. As DNA, the CDR3 is TGTGCCAGCAGCCCCAGGGCCTCCTACGAGCAGTACTTC.

For this clonotype: Germline and junction disagree at one end, which may indicate a read error. V usage is TRBV7-7 and J usage is TRBJ1-6; D uncertain. This CDR3 comprises 13 residues. Germline V gives CDR1 SSHAT, CDR2 FNYEAQ (reference sequence). The CDR3 DNA is TGTGCTAGCAGCGCTCTAGATAATTCACCCCTCCACTTT. This sequence encodes CASSALDNSPLHF.

This clonotype was counted ten times or more. The chain combines TRBV3-1 with TRBJ2-1; no clear D gene. This CDR3 has 11 residues. Germline CDR1 is LGHDT and CDR2 is YNNKEL (reference sequence). The V gene lost 3 bases and the J gene lost 11 bases, with 8 bases spanning the gap. CDR3 in amino acids: CASSHTEQQFF. The DNA of the CDR3 is TGTGCCAGCAGCCACACCGAACAGCAGTTCTTC.

This clonotype was seen ten or more times. The genes are TRBV2 and TRBJ1-1; 8 bases agree with TRBD1. The CDR3 sequence is 11 residues long. Trimming removed 7 bases from V and 11 bases from J; junction bases left unmatched: 6. Germline V gene lookup returns CDR1 SNHLY and CDR2 FYNNEI. CDR3 bases: TGTGCCAGCAAGGACAGGGTAACGGCTTTCTTT. It codes for CASKDRVTAFF. The variable domain in full, with the rest retrieved from reference TRBV2 and TRBJ1-1, is EPEVTQTPSHQVTQMGQEVILRCVPISNHLYFYWYRQILGQKVEFLVSFYNNEISEKSEIFDDQFSVERPDGSNFTLKIRSTKLEDSAMYFCASKDRVTAFFGQGTRLTVV.

Ten or more counts support this clonotype. The CDR3 DNA sequence: TGTGCCAGCAGCAGAGGGACAGGGCTTAAGGAGACCCAGTACTTC. It encodes CASSRGTGLKETQYF. The chain carries TRBV7-2 and TRBJ2-5; TRBD1 matches 9 bases. After removal of 5 bases from V and 5 bases from J, the junction contained 9 bases not matched to a gene. Germline loops: CDR1 SGHTA, CDR2 FQGNSA. CDR3 length: 15 amino acids.